The 26 T cell receptor beta chains below were found in one sample sequenced in a study of T cells in Graves' hyperthyroidism and ophthalmopathy. TCR beta CDR3 regions were amplified from RNA transcripts. First-round RT-PCR of the TCR CDR3 relied on the HTBI primer set. MiXCR, applied by TCRdb to the multiplex PCR reads, yields one record per CDR3 protein. The data hold about 600,000 distinct CDR3 sequences, with approximately 15% observed a single time. Sample: blood. All receptors come from a woman between 50 and 59 years old with Graves' ophthalmopathy.

Here the CDR3 reads CATSDPGPQETQYF. CDR3 bases: TGTGCCACCAGTGACCCCGGGCCCCAAGAGACCCAGTACTTC. V and J are TRBV24-1 and TRBJ2-5; D unresolved. Germline CDR1 is KGHDR and CDR2 is SFDVKD. V was trimmed by 4 bases and J by 1 base, leaving 9 bases between them. CDR3 length: 14 residues.

This clonotype was counted ten times or more. CDR3 amino acids: CAWSDSDNQPQHF. CDR3 DNA: TGTGCCTGGAGCGACAGCGATAATCAGCCCCAGCATTTT. V is TRBV30 and J is TRBJ1-5; D might be TRBD1 (5 bases). The germline V gene has CDR1 GTSNPN and CDR2 SVGIG (reference sequence). The CDR3 contains 13 residues. V dropped 3 bases and J dropped 4 bases, with 10 bases sitting between them.

This clonotype was found many times. V gene TRBV9 combines with J gene TRBJ2-1; tentative D call: TRBD2 (5 bases). This CDR3 region has 15 residues. Trimming took off 6 bases at V and 3 bases at J, with 16 bases between the two ends. In germline, CDR1 is SGDLS, CDR2 YYNGEE. This CDR3 is CASTSGSAFYNEQFF. The DNA of the CDR3 is TGTGCCAGCACGTCGGGTAGCGCCTTCTACAATGAGCAGTTCTTC. The entire variable domain, with the rest obtained from reference TRBV9 and TRBJ2-1, is as follows: DSGVTQTPKHLITATGQRVTLRCSPRSGDLSVYWYQQSLDQGLQFLIQYYNGEERAKGNILERFSAQQFPDLHSELNLSSLELGDSALYFCASTSGSAFYNEQFFGPGTRLTVL.

This clonotype occurred a few times. The chain recombines TRBV28 with TRBJ1-1; D call uncertain. This CDR3 has 12 residues. V shed 3 bases and J shed 9 bases, with 11 bases lying between them. From germline, CDR1 is MDHEN and CDR2 SYDVKM. The CDR3 loop is CASSFSGRKAFF. The CDR3 bases are TGTGCCAGCAGTTTTAGTGGCAGAAAAGCTTTCTTT.

This clonotype occurred a few times. The rearrangement links TRBV7-9 to TRBJ2-2; 10 positions match TRBD2. This CDR3 has 15 residues. The junction had 2 bases not matched to a gene; V was cut back by 3 bases and J by 4 bases. In germline, CDR1 is SEHNR, CDR2 FQNEAQ (reference sequence). CDR3 bases: TGTGCCAGCAGCTTGCCTAGCGGGGGCACCGGGGAGCTGTTTTTT. This sequence encodes CASSLPSGGTGELFF.

This clonotype has a count of ten or more. This chain uses TRBV7-9 with TRBJ2-7; 8 nucleotides match TRBD2. The germline gives CDR1 SEHNR, CDR2 FQNEAQ (reference sequence). Germline trimming cut 5 bases from V and 6 bases from J; bases unmatched to any gene: 9. This CDR3 is 14 amino acids long. The CDR3 loop reads CASSKSGSNREQYF. The DNA of the CDR3 is TGTGCCAGCAGCAAGAGCGGGAGTAATCGCGAGCAGTACTTC.

This clonotype was picked up many times. J is TRBJ2-7 and V is TRBV7-2, with D perhaps matching TRBD2 (7 bases). CDR3 length: 15 residues. The ends were cut back, 2 bases at V and 0 bases at J, with 11 bases in the middle. The germline gives CDR1 SGHTA, CDR2 FQGNSA. The CDR3: CASSLRGGPSYEQYF. The CDR3 region has the DNA TGTGCCAGCAGCTTAAGGGGGGGCCCCTCCTACGAGCAGTACTTC.

In this sample, this clonotype turned up many times. The chain links TRBV20-1 to TRBJ2-1, with TRBD2 matching 10 bases. CDR3 length equals 14 residues. After removal of 5 bases from V and 5 bases from J, the junction contained 6 bases not matched to a gene. In germline, CDR1 is DFQATT, CDR2 SNEGSKA (reference sequence). The CDR3 region has the DNA TGCAGTGCTCTAGCGGGAGCTGGGGACAATGAGCAGTTCTTC. Its translation: CSALAGAGDNEQFF.

This clonotype was observed many times. The chain couples TRBV18 to TRBJ1-3; D might be TRBD1 (5 bases). CDR3 length: 15 amino acids. The germline V gene encodes CDR1 KGHSH and CDR2 LQKENI. The V end was cut by 5 bases, the J end by 9 bases, with 20 bases between. CDR3 sequence: CASSSRQTPEGTIYF. In nucleotides, the CDR3 is TGTGCCAGCTCATCCAGACAGACCCCGGAGGGCACCATATATTTT.

This clonotype was found many times. This chain connects TRBV6-2 or TRBV6-3 to TRBJ1-1, with D possibly TRBD1 on 5 matching bases. Germline V gene lookup returns CDR1 MNHEY and CDR2 SVGEGT. Trimming cost V 5 bases and J 1 base, with 14 bases left between them. The CDR3 is made up of 15 amino acids. Here the CDR3 reads CASSTQGQPNTEAFF. CDR3 nucleotides: TGTGCCAGCAGTACCCAGGGCCAGCCGAACACTGAAGCTTTCTTT.

This clonotype was picked up a small number of times. The chain combines TRBV5-1 with TRBJ2-2; no reliable D call. This CDR3 is 14 amino acids long. Germline CDR1 and CDR2: SGHRS and YFSETQ. V was shortened by 3 bases and J by 0 bases, with 6 bases between the two germline ends. This chain's CDR3 is CASSYPTNTGELFF. CDR3 DNA sequence: TGCGCCAGCAGCTACCCCACGAACACCGGGGAGCTGTTTTTT.

As for this clonotype: One base away lies a much larger clone, so this may be a sequencing read error. The gene calls are TRBV19 and TRBJ1-2; 9 positions agree with TRBD1. The CDR3 has 13 amino acids. Trimming took 9 bases from V and 5 from J; bases not matched to a gene: 7. The germline V gene has CDR1 LNHDA and CDR2 SQIVND (reference sequence). Here the CDR3 DNA reads TGTGCCAGCACCCCCGGGACAGGGTATGGCTACACCTTC. Translated: CASTPGTGYGYTF.

This clonotype was seen repeatedly, ten times or more. The chain recombines TRBV11-3 with TRBJ1-5; D not certain. The V end lost 3 bases, the J end lost 0 bases, and 6 bases lay between the germline ends. From germline, CDR1 is SGHNT and CDR2 YENEEA. The CDR3 length is 14 residues. CDR3 in amino acids: CASSLEDSNQPQHF. CDR3 nucleotide sequence: TGTGCCAGCAGCTTGGAGGATAGCAATCAGCCCCAGCATTTT. The whole variable domain, remainder taken from reference TRBV11-3 and TRBJ1-5, is EAGVVQSPRYKIIEKKQPVAFWCNPISGHNTLYWYLQNLGQGPELLIRYENEEAVDDSQLPKDRFSAERLKGVDSTLKIQPAELGDSAVYLCASSLEDSNQPQHFGDGTRLSIL.

About this clonotype itself: A clone one base away is much larger, so this may be a read error. The chain joins TRBV20-1 to TRBJ2-7; D is perhaps TRBD1 or TRBD2 (6 bases each). Trimming left V 1 base short and J 5 bases short, with 12 bases between. The CDR3 consists of 13 residues. Germline values: CDR1 DFQATT, CDR2 SNEGSKA (reference sequence). The CDR3, as DNA: TGCAGTGCTAGAGGACCGGGGGCTCACGAGCAGTACTTC. Amino acids: CSARGPGAHEQYF.

This clonotype was recorded at least ten times. J is TRBJ2-3 and V is TRBV30; 7 bases line up with TRBD1. The CDR3 loop spans 17 amino acids. J lost 6 bases, V lost 5 bases, and 20 bases had no gene match. The germline gives CDR1 GTSNPN, CDR2 SVGIG (reference sequence). CDR3 amino acids: CAWCRSRPGQRIDTQYF. CDR3 in DNA: TGTGCCTGGTGTCGATCTCGGCCGGGACAGAGAATCGATACGCAGTATTTT.

This clonotype was observed at least ten times. The chain uses TRBV2 and TRBJ2-1, with D uncertain. Germline values: CDR1 SNHLY, CDR2 FYNNEI. V shed 4 bases and J shed 0 bases, with 7 bases lying between them. This CDR3 is built from 14 residues. CDR3 region: CASSVARSYNEQFF. CDR3 nucleotides: TGTGCCAGCAGTGTGGCGCGCTCCTACAATGAGCAGTTCTTC.

The sample holds a few counts of this clonotype. This may be a read error: a much more frequent sequence differs by one nucleotide. V is TRBV12-3 or TRBV12-4 and J is TRBJ2-7; a possible D gene is TRBD1 (5 bases). This CDR3 is 13 amino acids long. Trimming removed 1 base at V and 4 bases at J, with 8 bases between. The CDR3 loop reads CASSLGQMYEQYF. In nucleotides, the CDR3 is TGTGCCAGCAGTTTAGGACAGATGTACGAGCAGTACTTC.

This clonotype was seen ten or more times. The rearrangement uses TRBV10-3 and TRBJ2-1; unclear D gene. V was trimmed by 6 bases and J by 4 bases, leaving 19 bases between them. The CDR3 spans 16 residues. CDR1 is ENHRY, CDR2 SYGVKD, per germline. This CDR3 is CAISDPTTQIYNEQFF. CDR3 sequence (DNA): TGTGCCATCAGCGACCCCACAACACAGATTTACAATGAGCAGTTCTTC.

In its sample, this clonotype was seen many times. This chain uses TRBV28 with TRBJ2-7; D unclear. The V gene's germline CDR1 is MDHEN and CDR2 SYDVKM. V lost 6 bases and J lost 5, with 17 bases in between. This CDR3 has 14 amino acids. CDR3 coding DNA: TGTGCCAGCAGCGAAGTATTAGACGGCGACGAGCAGTACTTC. Translating it yields CASSEVLDGDEQYF. The variable domain in full, completed from reference TRBV28 and TRBJ2-7, reads DVKVTQSSRYLVKRTGEKVFLECVQDMDHENMFWYRQDPGLGLRLIYFSYDVKMKEKGDIPEGYSVSREKKERFSLILESASTNQTSMYLCASSEVLDGDEQYFGPGTRLTVT.

With regard to this clonotype: A much larger clone sits a single nucleotide away, making a read error possible. The rearrangement links TRBV4-1 to TRBJ1-1; 7 positions match TRBD1. Germline V gene data show CDR1 as MGHRA and CDR2 as YSYEKL. The CDR3 has 15 residues. The CDR3 bases are TGCGCCAACAGCCAAGGGGGCAGGGTGAACACTGAAGCTTTCTTT. Translation: CANSQGGRVNTEAFF.

The rearrangement links TRBV5-4 to TRBJ2-3; D is perhaps TRBD2 (7 bases). The CDR3 contains 20 residues. CDR1 is SGHNT and CDR2 is YYREEE in the germline V gene (reference sequence). With 3 bases removed from V and 0 bases from J, the gap between germline ends came to 26 bases. The CDR3 DNA is TGTGCCAGCAGCTCCCCCGGGGGCGGGAGAAGGAGCACTAGCACAGATACGCAGTATTTT. Its translation is CASSSPGGGRRSTSTDTQYF.

The V call is TRBV27, the J call TRBJ1-6, with 7 positions matching TRBD1. Germline V gene sequence: CDR1 MNHEY, CDR2 SMNVEV (reference sequence). The CDR3 length is 14 residues. V gave up 4 bases and J gave up 8 bases; unmatched junction bases: 5. The DNA of the CDR3 is TGTGCCAGCAGTTCGGGACAGAGACATTCACCCCTCCACTTT. It specifies CASSSGQRHSPLHF.

CDR3 residues: CASGFTPALSTDTQYF. The CDR3 nucleotides are TGTGCCAGCGGCTTCACCCCGGCCCTGAGCACAGATACGCAGTATTTT. The chain has TRBV9 and TRBJ2-3; no clear D. Trimming removed 7 bases at V and 0 bases at J, with 18 bases between. Germline assignment: CDR1 SGDLS and CDR2 YYNGEE. The CDR3 consists of 16 residues.

Ten or more counts support this clonotype. The chain employs TRBV6-2 or TRBV6-3 and TRBJ2-7; TRBD1 matches 9 bases. V shed 6 bases, J shed 3 bases, and the junction held 6 bases outside the gene matches. The CDR3 is 14 amino acids. The germline CDR1 and CDR2 sequences are MNHEY and SVGEGT. The CDR3 reads CASRQQGALYEQYF. The CDR3 DNA sequence: TGTGCCAGCAGACAACAGGGGGCTCTCTACGAGCAGTACTTC.

The chain carries TRBV12-3 or TRBV12-4 and TRBJ1-3; D is perhaps TRBD1 (6 bases). The CDR3 covers 14 residues. Deletions cut 4 bases from V and 3 bases from J, with 10 bases between. CDR3 sequence (DNA): TGTGCCAGCAGTTCGGACAGATTTGGAAACACCATATATTTT. This gives the protein CASSSDRFGNTIYF.

At least ten counts were recorded for this clonotype. The chain employs TRBV30 and TRBJ1-1; no clear D gene. CDR3 length equals 14 residues. Germline V lookup: CDR1 GTSNPN, CDR2 SVGIG (reference sequence). Trimming removed 2 bases from V and 1 base from J, with 11 bases in between. In DNA, the CDR3 is TGTGCCTGGAGTTTTGGAAGGAAGAACACTGAAGCTTTCTTT. This encodes CAWSFGRKNTEAFF. Drawing the rest from reference TRBV30 and TRBJ1-1, the complete variable domain is SQTIHQWPATLVQPVGSPLSLECTVEGTSNPNLYWYRQAAGRGLQLLFYSVGIGQISSEVPQNLSASRPQDRQFILSSKKLLLSDSGFYLCAWSFGRKNTEAFFGQGTRLTVV.